A single sample is the source of the 10 T cell receptor beta chains below, sequenced in a study of identical twins' blood T cells. Using its own MiXCR run on the 5' RACE reads, TCRdb lists one record per CDR3 protein. Among 350,000 to 400,000 distinct CDR3 sequences listed, roughly 30% were seen once. The sample comprised PBMCs. Receptor source: a woman aged 18 to 50 in good health.

The chain combines TRBV5-1 with TRBJ1-2; TRBD1 might be the D (5 bases). CDR1 and CDR2 (germline): SGHRS, YFSETQ. The V and J ends lost 1 base and 4 bases respectively, with 11 bases between them. The CDR3 has 14 amino acids. CDR3 in amino acids: CASSLTTGPYGYTF. Written as DNA, the CDR3 is TGCGCCAGCAGCTTGACTACAGGCCCCTATGGCTACACCTTC.

This clonotype was detected ten times or more. The chain is built from TRBV10-3 and TRBJ2-2; 7 nucleotides match TRBD2. V was clipped by 7 bases and J by 1 base; unmatched bases: 0. The germline V gene has CDR1 ENHRY and CDR2 SYGVKD. This CDR3 contains 13 residues. CDR3 nucleotides: TGTGCCATCACTAGCGGGAACACCGGGGAGCTGTTTTTT. Translation: CAITSGNTGELFF.

Only a few counts were recorded for this clonotype. CDR3 loop: CASSYSYQGNQPQHF. CDR3 DNA: TGTGCCAGCAGTTACTCTTATCAGGGCAATCAGCCCCAGCATTTT. The chain employs TRBV6-5 and TRBJ1-5; D ambiguous. CDR1 MNHEY and CDR2 SVGAGI come from the germline V gene. V lost 0 bases and J 2 bases, leaving 8 bases between the germline ends. This CDR3 is 15 amino acids long.

The rearrangement joins TRBV2 to TRBJ1-5; D gene unclear. The germline CDR1 and CDR2 sequences are SNHLY and FYNNEI. The CDR3 is 14 amino acids. With 2 bases removed from V and 0 bases from J, the gap between germline ends came to 5 bases. The CDR3 DNA is TGTGCCAGCAGTGAACTGTATAGCAATCAGCCCCAGCATTTT. This translates into CASSELYSNQPQHF.

The chain couples TRBV29-1 to TRBJ2-7; 8 nucleotides agree with TRBD1. The CDR3 extends over 12 amino acids. Germline V gives CDR1 SQVTM, CDR2 ANQGSEA. V was pared by 6 bases and J by 3 bases, with 4 bases of the junction left unmatched. In DNA form, the CDR3 reads TGCAGCGTGGGTGGACAGGGCTACGAGCAGTACTTC. Residues: CSVGGQGYEQYF.

CDR3 coding DNA: TGCGCCAGCAGCTTGTTACAGGCGGATGATGGCTACACCTTC. Translated: CASSLLQADDGYTF. The rearrangement joins TRBV5-1 to TRBJ1-2, with D possibly being TRBD1 (5 bases). There are 14 residues in the CDR3. Germline CDR1 and CDR2: SGHRS and YFSETQ. V lost 1 base and J 6 bases, leaving 13 bases between the germline ends.

This clonotype has a count of ten or more. This sequence joins TRBV20-1 and TRBJ2-1; D may be TRBD2 (6 bases). CDR1 is DFQATT, CDR2 SNEGSKA, per germline (reference sequence). The CDR3 is made up of 15 amino acids. The V and J ends lost 0 bases and 5 bases respectively, with 14 bases between them. DNA for the CDR3: TGCAGTGCTAGAGATTCGGCTAGCGCTAACAATGAGCAGTTCTTC. It yields the protein CSARDSASANNEQFF.

The CDR3 here is CASSLAGFWAEAFF. As DNA, the CDR3 is TGTGCCAGCAGCTTGGCAGGGTTTTGGGCTGAAGCTTTCTTT. The rearrangement uses TRBV5-6 and TRBJ1-1; D is possibly TRBD1 (5 bases). Trimming stripped 0 bases from V and 6 bases from J, with 12 bases between. The CDR3 has 14 amino acids. The V gene's germline CDR1 is SGHDT and CDR2 YYEEEE.

This clonotype was seen only a few times. V usage is TRBV29-1 and J usage is TRBJ2-1; 13 bases match TRBD2. V lost 7 bases, J lost 4 bases, and 7 bases stayed unmatched. Germline CDR1 SQVTM, CDR2 ANQGSEA. The CDR3 length is 15 residues. CDR3 nucleotides: TGCAGCGCCTCCCGACTAGCGGGAGGATACAATGAGCAGTTCTTC. This sequence encodes CSASRLAGGYNEQFF.

This clonotype came up a few times. This rearrangement joins TRBV7-9 to TRBJ2-2; 7 bases are a match to TRBD1. The V gene end was trimmed by 4 bases and the J gene end by 4 bases; junction bases not matched to a gene: 12. Germline V CDR1 and CDR2: SEHNR, FQNEAQ (reference sequence). CDR3 size: 17 residues. CDR3 DNA sequence: TGTGCCAGCAGCTACCCGACAGGGACGAAGGGCACCGGGGAGCTGTTTTTT. This translates into CASSYPTGTKGTGELFF. The variable domain in full, completed from reference TRBV7-9 and TRBJ2-2, reads DTGVSQNPRHKITKRGQNVTFRCDPISEHNRLYWYRQTLGQGPEFLTYFQNEAQLEKSRLLSDRFSAERPKGSFSTLEIQRTEQGDSAMYLCASSYPTGTKGTGELFFGEGSRLTVL.